These T cell receptor beta chains were read from a single sample in a study of blood T cell repertoires in COVID-19. Clones were read by immunoSEQ multiplex PCR, and TCRdb kept only the in-frame ones, dropping some. The sample has about 380,000 clones; more than 75% are singletons. The specimen sequenced was PBMCs or T cells enriched from blood (not recorded which). The receptors shown here come from a woman between 18 and 29 years old who had recovered from COVID-19. Each CDR3 is given with its conserved first and last residue. The D gene is left open where the match is weak. Clone size is stated in some rows and not others, as once, few, many or a class when expanded.

v_call: TRBV28; clone_size: -; j_call: TRBJ1-2; d_call: -; cdr3_length: 12; cdr3_aa: CASSLAQGGYTF; cdr3_nt: TGTGCCAGCAGTTTAGCGCAGGGGGGCTACACCTTC
v_call: TRBV9; clone_size: few; j_call: TRBJ1-5; d_call: TRBD1; cdr3_length: 15; cdr3_aa: CASSPGQGIRQPQHF; cdr3_nt: TGTGCCAGCAGCCCAGGACAGGGGATTCGACAGCCCCAGCATTTT
v_call: TRBV6-4; clone_size: -; j_call: TRBJ2-1; d_call: TRBD2; cdr3_length: 15; cdr3_aa: CASSASSGGYNEQFF; cdr3_nt: TGTGCCAGCAGTGCCTCTAGCGGAGGGTACAATGAGCAGTTCTTC
v_call: TRBV5-5; clone_size: -; j_call: TRBJ2-5; d_call: TRBD1; cdr3_length: 13; cdr3_aa: CASRPTDRETQYF; cdr3_nt: TGTGCCAGCAGACCGACGGACAGGGAGACCCAGTACTTC
v_call: TRBV19; clone_size: -; j_call: TRBJ2-5; d_call: -; cdr3_length: 14; cdr3_aa: CASSTTRGPETQYF; cdr3_nt: TGTGCCAGTAGTACGACGCGGGGTCCGGAGACCCAGTACTTC
v_call: TRBV7-3; clone_size: -; j_call: TRBJ1-4; d_call: -; cdr3_length: 13; cdr3_aa: CASSFRVGEKLFF; cdr3_nt: TGTGCCAGCAGCTTCAGGGTCGGTGAAAAACTGTTTTTT
v_call: TRBV19; clone_size: -; j_call: TRBJ1-1; d_call: -; cdr3_length: 15; cdr3_aa: CASSFSFSGNTEAFF; cdr3_nt: TGTGCCAGTAGTTTCTCCTTCAGCGGGAATACTGAAGCTTTCTTT
v_call: TRBV5-1; clone_size: -; j_call: TRBJ1-4; d_call: TRBD1; cdr3_length: 15; cdr3_aa: CASSFIQGAEEKLFF; cdr3_nt: TGCGCCAGCAGCTTTATACAGGGGGCAGAGGAAAAACTGTTTTTT
v_call: TRBV9; clone_size: -; j_call: TRBJ1-1; d_call: TRBD1; cdr3_length: 14; cdr3_aa: CASSRTGGNTEAFF; cdr3_nt: TGTGCCAGCAGCCGGACAGGGGGGAACACTGAAGCTTTCTTT
v_call: TRBV2; clone_size: -; j_call: TRBJ1-4; d_call: -; cdr3_length: 14; cdr3_aa: CASSGGLTNEKLFF; cdr3_nt: TGTGCCAGCAGTGGCGGACTAACTAATGAAAAACTGTTTTTT
v_call: TRBV7-9; clone_size: -; j_call: TRBJ1-6; d_call: -; cdr3_length: 14; cdr3_aa: CASSSRSDNSPLHF; cdr3_nt: TGTGCCAGCAGCTCTAGGTCCGATAATTCACCCCTCCACTTT
v_call: TRBV15; clone_size: -; j_call: TRBJ2-2; d_call: TRBD2; cdr3_length: 16; cdr3_aa: CATSEGLAANTGELFF; cdr3_nt: TGTGCCACCAGCGAGGGACTAGCGGCGAACACCGGGGAGCTGTTTTTT
v_call: TRBV5-1; clone_size: -; j_call: TRBJ2-5; d_call: TRBD2; cdr3_length: 14; cdr3_aa: CASQPSGGQETQYF; cdr3_nt: TGCGCCAGCCAACCGAGCGGGGGGCAAGAGACCCAGTACTTC
v_call: TRBV5-6; clone_size: -; j_call: TRBJ1-1; d_call: -; cdr3_length: 15; cdr3_aa: CASTGTPVGNTEAFF; cdr3_nt: TGTGCCAGCACCGGGACACCCGTGGGGAACACTGAAGCTTTCTTT
v_call: TRBV12-3/TRBV12-4; clone_size: -; j_call: TRBJ1-4; d_call: -; cdr3_length: 13; cdr3_aa: CASTLGGREKLFF; cdr3_nt: TGTGCCAGCACCTTGGGGGGACGAGAAAAACTGTTTTTT
v_call: TRBV5-4; clone_size: -; j_call: TRBJ2-7; d_call: -; cdr3_length: 13; cdr3_aa: CASSPPMSYEQYF; cdr3_nt: TGTGCCAGCAGCCCCCCGATGAGCTACGAGCAGTACTTC
v_call: TRBV18; clone_size: once; j_call: TRBJ2-1; d_call: -; cdr3_length: 15; cdr3_aa: CASSTLGQGGDEQFF; cdr3_nt: TGTGCCAGCTCAACGCTGGGGCAGGGTGGCGATGAGCAGTTCTTC
v_call: TRBV6-5; clone_size: -; j_call: TRBJ1-1; d_call: TRBD1; cdr3_length: 14; cdr3_aa: CASSLTGGNTEAFF; cdr3_nt: TGTGCCAGCAGTCTGACAGGGGGGAACACTGAAGCTTTCTTT
v_call: TRBV6-5; clone_size: -; j_call: TRBJ2-7; d_call: -; cdr3_length: 12; cdr3_aa: CASSKYNYEQYF; cdr3_nt: TGTGCCAGCAGTAAGTACAACTACGAGCAGTACTTC
v_call: TRBV28; clone_size: -; j_call: TRBJ1-2; d_call: -; cdr3_length: 14; cdr3_aa: CASSLPGSRGGYTF; cdr3_nt: TGTGCCAGCAGTCTTCCGGGATCACGAGGGGGCTACACCTTC
v_call: TRBV11-2; clone_size: few; j_call: TRBJ1-1; d_call: TRBD1; cdr3_length: 17; cdr3_aa: CASSADGRGRANTEAFF; cdr3_nt: TGTGCCAGCAGCGCAGACGGCAGGGGGCGGGCGAACACTGAAGCTTTCTTT
v_call: TRBV7-3; clone_size: -; j_call: TRBJ1-6; d_call: -; cdr3_length: 13; cdr3_aa: CASSVRTDSPLHF; cdr3_nt: TGTGCCAGCAGCGTACGGACAGATTCACCCCTCCACTTT
v_call: TRBV27; clone_size: -; j_call: TRBJ2-3; d_call: TRBD2; cdr3_length: 17; cdr3_aa: CASSLWVSGGSTDTQYF; cdr3_nt: TGTGCCAGCAGTTTATGGGTCAGCGGGGGTAGCACAGATACGCAGTATTTT
v_call: TRBV2; clone_size: -; j_call: TRBJ1-1; d_call: TRBD1; cdr3_length: 14; cdr3_aa: CASRTLGQGSEAFF; cdr3_nt: TGTGCCAGCAGGACCCTGGGACAGGGGTCTGAAGCTTTCTTT
v_call: TRBV2; clone_size: -; j_call: TRBJ1-2; d_call: -; cdr3_length: 16; cdr3_aa: CASSEWSWTVGSGYTF; cdr3_nt: TGTGCCAGCAGTGAATGGTCCTGGACAGTAGGGAGCGGCTACACCTTC
v_call: TRBV19; clone_size: -; j_call: TRBJ1-3; d_call: TRBD1; cdr3_length: 16; cdr3_aa: CASSIGTGTSGNTIYF; cdr3_nt: TGTGCCAGTAGTATCGGGACAGGAACCTCTGGAAACACCATATATTTT
v_call: TRBV14; clone_size: once; j_call: TRBJ1-2; d_call: TRBD1; cdr3_length: 16; cdr3_aa: CASSHHGQVANYGYTF; cdr3_nt: TGTGCCAGCAGCCATCACGGACAGGTTGCTAACTATGGCTACACCTTC
v_call: TRBV28; clone_size: -; j_call: TRBJ1-1; d_call: -; cdr3_length: 13; cdr3_aa: CASSLFRVVEAFF; cdr3_nt: TGTGCCAGCAGTTTATTCAGGGTGGTGGAAGCTTTCTTT
v_call: TRBV14; clone_size: few; j_call: TRBJ2-5; d_call: -; cdr3_length: 17; cdr3_aa: CASSQGPTGLFVETQYF; cdr3_nt: TGTGCCAGCAGCCAAGGACCGACAGGCCTCTTCGTGGAGACCCAGTACTTC
v_call: TRBV5-1; clone_size: -; j_call: TRBJ2-7; d_call: TRBD1; cdr3_length: 14; cdr3_aa: CASSNGQGTYEQYF; cdr3_nt: TGCGCCAGCAGCAATGGACAGGGAACCTACGAGCAGTACTTC
v_call: TRBV7-5; clone_size: -; j_call: TRBJ2-7; d_call: -; cdr3_length: 13; cdr3_aa: CARSLFIRYEQYF; cdr3_nt: TGTGCCAGAAGCTTATTTATCCGGTACGAGCAGTACTTC
v_call: TRBV9; clone_size: once; j_call: TRBJ2-1; d_call: TRBD2; cdr3_length: 14; cdr3_aa: CASSAGGHYNEQFF; cdr3_nt: TGTGCCAGCAGCGCGGGGGGGCACTACAATGAGCAGTTCTTC
v_call: TRBV7-3; clone_size: -; j_call: TRBJ2-3; d_call: TRBD1; cdr3_length: 16; cdr3_aa: CASSLTSGQGTDTQYF; cdr3_nt: TGTGCCAGCAGCTTAACCTCCGGACAGGGCACAGATACGCAGTATTTT
v_call: TRBV19; clone_size: few; j_call: TRBJ1-2; d_call: TRBD1; cdr3_length: 13; cdr3_aa: CASNTGGGYGYTF; cdr3_nt: TGTGCCAGTAACACAGGGGGTGGGTATGGCTACACCTTC
v_call: TRBV9; clone_size: -; j_call: TRBJ1-4; d_call: TRBD1; cdr3_length: 15; cdr3_aa: CASSSLDRGGEKLFF; cdr3_nt: TGTGCCAGCAGCTCCTTGGACAGGGGCGGTGAAAAACTGTTTTTT
v_call: TRBV3-1/TRBV3-2; clone_size: -; j_call: TRBJ2-1; d_call: TRBD2; cdr3_length: 20; cdr3_aa: CASSPLAGGPRRSSYNEQFF; cdr3_nt: TGTGCCAGCAGCCCCTTAGCGGGGGGGCCTCGCAGGAGCTCCTACAATGAGCAGTTCTTC
v_call: TRBV28; clone_size: -; j_call: TRBJ1-2; d_call: TRBD1; cdr3_length: 14; cdr3_aa: CASSPGQGGYGYTF; cdr3_nt: TGTGCCAGCAGTCCCGGACAGGGAGGCTATGGCTACACCTTC
v_call: TRBV4-1; clone_size: -; j_call: TRBJ2-7; d_call: TRBD2; cdr3_length: 18; cdr3_aa: CASSQKDWGAGDPYEQYF; cdr3_nt: TGCGCCAGCAGCCAAAAGGATTGGGGAGCGGGGGACCCCTACGAGCAGTACTTC
v_call: TRBV3-1/TRBV3-2; clone_size: -; j_call: TRBJ1-6; d_call: -; cdr3_length: 14; cdr3_aa: CASSPDRPNSPLHF; cdr3_nt: TGTGCCAGCAGCCCCGACAGACCCAATTCACCCCTCCACTTT